A selection of T cell receptor beta chains follows, all from one sample in a study of blood T cell repertoires in COVID-19. The protocol was immunoSEQ multiplex PCR, while the TCRdb copy is restricted to in-frame clones and leaves out a portion. The profile shows under 250,000 clones, roughly four fifths of them singletons. Material for sequencing was peripheral blood. Receptors originate from a man aged 45-60 years with active or convalescent COVID-19. Both conserved end residues are part of each CDR3. D genes are given only for firm matches. Not all rows give a size; the values are once, few, many and, for expanded clones, a class.

D	size	V	J	DNA	CDR3
NA	NA	TRBV5-5	TRBJ1-1	TGTGCCAGCAGCCAGATGGGTACAGGAGCTTTCTTT	CASSQMGTGAFF
NA	NA	TRBV7-3	TRBJ2-1	TGTGCCAGCAGCTCTGGTGGGGCGGGGAATGAGCAGTTCTTC	CASSSGGAGNEQFF
NA	few	TRBV6-5	TRBJ1-1	TGTGCCAGCAGCGGTTACAGGGTTACCACTGAAGCTTTCTTT	CASSGYRVTTEAFF
NA	NA	TRBV18	TRBJ1-2	TGTGCCAGCTCACCAGCAGGGAACTATGGCTACACCTTC	CASSPAGNYGYTF
NA	medium-sized	TRBV2	TRBJ1-2	TGTGCCAGCAGTGCGGGGGGGGCCTATGGCTACACCTTC	CASSAGGAYGYTF
TRBD1	NA	TRBV5-1	TRBJ1-6	TGCGCCAGCAGCGTGGGGTATAGGCGGTTTGGGACAGGGGAGGTTTCACCCCTCCACTTT	CASSVGYRRFGTGEVSPLHF
NA	NA	TRBV27	TRBJ1-2	TGTGCCAGCAGTCCCCTGGGGGGGAGAGGCTACACCTTC	CASSPLGGRGYTF
NA	once	TRBV18	TRBJ1-5	TGTGCCAGCTCCCTAGGACAAGGCAATCAGCCCCAGCATTTT	CASSLGQGNQPQHF
NA	NA	TRBV7-8	TRBJ2-3	TGTGCCAGCAGCTTATACGGAGGGTCCACAGATACGCAGTATTTT	CASSLYGGSTDTQYF
NA	few	TRBV6-2/TRBV6-3	TRBJ1-1	TGTGCCAGCAGCCGGACAGTGTACACTGAAGCTTTCTTT	CASSRTVYTEAFF
TRBD2	NA	TRBV6-9	TRBJ2-7	TGTGCCAGCAACCCGACCGCAGGACTAGCGGGGGGCTCCTCCTACGAGCAGTACTTC	CASNPTAGLAGGSSYEQYF